This T cell receptor beta chain was retrieved from a study of cytomegalovirus exposure and HLA in healthy donors. PCR used 60 Vbeta primers and 13 Jbeta primers. TCRdb keeps only in-frame clones here, not all; method: immunoSEQ multiplex PCR. This table holds over 95,000 clones, roughly 69% found once. V dropped 2 bases and J dropped 7 bases, with 9 bases sitting between them. This CDR3 comprises 13 residues. The germline V gene has CDR1 GTSNPN and CDR2 SVGIG (reference sequence). The genes are TRBV30 and TRBJ1-6; D might be TRBD1 (5 bases). This TCR derives from a human donor in good health. Sequenced sample: PBMCs. DNA for the CDR3: TGTGCCTGGAGTCCAGGGAGGAATTCACCCCTCCACTTT. Translated: CAWSPGRNSPLHF.